The sample holds many counts of the clone carrying this T cell receptor (beta chain). Its antigen is not identified. The CDR3 runs 12 residues. CDR1 and CDR2 from the germline V gene are DFQATT and SNEGSKA (reference sequence). V lost 6 bases, J lost 4 bases, and 13 bases lay in between. Researchers defined stable Graves' hyperthyroidism as no ophthalmopathy progression within 18 months. RNA transcripts provided the source from which TCR beta CDR3 regions were amplified. The TCR CDR3 first-round RT-PCR relied on the HTBI primer set. TCRdb reanalysed the multiplex PCR reads using MiXCR and keeps one entry per CDR3 protein. This table holds more than 350,000 distinct CDR3 sequences, about 16% found once. These data come from a study of T cells in Graves' hyperthyroidism and ophthalmopathy. General study findings and limits: Ophthalmopathy stood apart from stable hyperthyroidism in a 13 V-J model.

This chain joins TRBV20-1 and TRBJ2-7; perhaps TRBD1 as D (6 bases). The sequence was obtained from a woman aged 25 to 39 with Graves' hyperthyroidism. The sequenced sample was blood. In DNA form, the CDR3 reads TGCAGTGCCTTCCAGAGGGGGTACGAGCAGTACTTC. Translated: CSAFQRGYEQYF.